This T cell receptor beta chain originates from a study of shared clonotypes between healthy human individuals. Notes on the study in general: Only a few donors were included, so the genetic and exposure-history diversity represented was limited. In four donors, about 5% of naive CD4 clonotypes appeared in common.

All donors qualified as healthy HIV-negative adults and had experienced no recent acute infections or vaccinations. As to this clone: The antigen remains unidentified.

Original processing methods: Sequence data from immunoSEQ were junction-only and lacked quality scores; consequently, filtering differed. Sequencing was performed with immunoSEQ multiplex PCR; in TCRdb, only in-frame clones are kept and a portion is missing. The DNA gave D and trimming, while V, J and clone size come from that table. The table has under 2,500,000 clones, under 97% seen once. Sequencing was performed on naive CD4+ T cells sorted from blood. Subset of the sample: CD45RA+ positively selected. This TCR was sampled from a man aged 18 to 29 in good health.

This chain's CDR3 is CASTRQGAHYGYTF. The CDR3 DNA follows: TGTGCCAGCACCAGACAGGGGGCCCACTATGGCTACACCTTC. This chain joins TRBV6-5 and TRBJ1-2; 10 bases map to TRBD1. The CDR3 runs to 14 residues. CDR1 and CDR2 (germline): MNHEY, SVGAGI. J gave up 3 bases and V 7 bases, and 5 bases lay outside the gene matches.